This T cell receptor beta chain derives from a study of blood T cell repertoires in COVID-19. Germline V gives CDR1 SGHTS, CDR2 YDEGEE. J was trimmed by 6 bases and V by 3 bases; bases with no gene match: 7. This CDR3 has 14 amino acids. Generated by immunoSEQ multiplex PCR, the TCRdb table keeps only in-frame clones and is missing some. The sample lists roughly 250,000 clones, around 93% occurring once. Grouping used clinical history reported by participants in a survey and questionnaire. This clone was recorded once. Sequencing input: PBMCs or T cells enriched from blood (not recorded which). J is TRBJ1-2 and V is TRBV5-8; 8 bases are shared with TRBD1. This receptor was identified in a human donor in a cohort exposed to, infected with or recovered from COVID-19 (not recorded which). The donor label of this sample is uncertain. The CDR3 nucleotides are TGTGCCAGCAGCTCCGGACAGGGTGGAGATGGCTACACCTTC. Amino acids: CASSSGQGGDGYTF.